The 25 T cell receptor beta chains listed next were all sequenced from one sample in a study of blood T cells in healthy people across ages. A second PCR of 7 to 11 cycles used a sample-barcoded 5' primer and a J-beta primer mix. One entry per CDR3 protein, called by TCRdb with MiXCR from the 5' RACE reads. Among 800,000 to 950,000 distinct CDR3 sequences listed, 25% to 35% were seen once. This same sample was also part of a study on T cells of mothers and their children.

Material: blood. The receptors were sampled from a woman in her thirties or forties in good health.

The chain couples TRBV6-1 to TRBJ2-1, with 9 bases matching TRBD2. V gave up 6 bases and J gave up 2 bases; unmatched junction bases: 5. The CDR3 is 15 residues long. Per germline, CDR1 MNHNS and CDR2 SASEGT. The CDR3 bases are TGTGCCAGCAGGCTACTAGCGGGCGCCTACAATGAGCAGTTCTTC. Translated, it gives CASRLLAGAYNEQFF.

The rearrangement links TRBV7-2 to TRBJ2-1, with 9 bases aligning to TRBD1. Germline lookup yields CDR1 SGHTA and CDR2 FQGNSA. CDR3 length: 13 residues. The trim removed 5 bases at V and 13 bases at J, leaving 9 bases unmatched. The CDR3 reads CASSGTGRETQFF. The CDR3 DNA is TGTGCCAGCAGCGGGACAGGGAGAGAGACCCAGTTCTTC. Using reference TRBV7-2 and TRBJ2-1 for the parts outside the CDR3, the full variable domain is GAGVSQSPSNKVTEKGKDVELRCDPISGHTALYWYRQSLGQGLEFLIYFQGNSAPDKSGLPSDRFSAERTGGSVSTLTIQRTQQEDSAVYLCASSGTGRETQFFGPGTRLTVL.

The chain employs TRBV3-1 and TRBJ1-4; D unclear. V lost 0 bases and J 6 bases, leaving 14 bases between the germline ends. The CDR3 contains 16 residues. The germline V gene has CDR1 LGHDT and CDR2 YNNKEL (reference sequence). DNA for the CDR3: TGTGCCAGCAGCCAAGATGAGCAGAAGACCTATGAAAAACTGTTTTTT. Translated, it gives CASSQDEQKTYEKLFF. Filled out from reference TRBV3-1 and TRBJ1-4, the complete variable domain reads DTAVSQTPKYLVTQMGNDKSIKCEQNLGHDTMYWYKQDSKKFLKIMFSYNNKELIINETVPNRFSPKSPDKAHLNLHINSLELGDSAVYFCASSQDEQKTYEKLFFGSGTQLSVL.

This clonotype was seen many times. This chain links TRBV10-3 with TRBJ1-5; 7 nucleotides line up with TRBD1. This CDR3 region has 13 residues. Germline loops: CDR1 ENHRY, CDR2 SYGVKD. V lost 6 bases, J lost 3 bases, and 2 bases stayed unmatched. The CDR3 nucleotides read TGTGCCATCAGGGGACAGACCAATCAGCCCCAGCATTTT. Translating it yields CAIRGQTNQPQHF.

The gene calls are TRBV12-3 or TRBV12-4 and TRBJ1-1; D is unresolved. The CDR3 is 11 residues long. V lost 3 bases and J lost 10, with 9 bases in between. The CDR3 DNA is TGTGCCAGCAGTTTTGCGGGAAGAGCTTTCTTT. It specifies CASSFAGRAFF.

The V and J genes are TRBV9 and TRBJ1-2; 11 bases agree with TRBD1. The CDR3 totals 16 residues. Germline CDR1 and CDR2: SGDLS and YYNGEE. Trimming cost V 3 bases and J 2 bases; bases outside gene matches: 6. The CDR3 here is CASSAGTGGGNYGYTF. In DNA form, the CDR3 reads TGTGCCAGCAGCGCCGGGACAGGGGGAGGCAACTATGGCTACACCTTC.

A few counts support this clonotype. The CDR3 coding sequence is TGTGCCAGCAGTTTATATTGGGGGGACCCTGCGAACACCGGGGAGCTGTTTTTT. Its protein is CASSLYWGDPANTGELFF. The chain carries TRBV27 and TRBJ2-2; D perhaps matches TRBD2 (6 bases). CDR3 length: 18 residues. CDR1 and CDR2 from the germline V gene are MNHEY and SMNVEV (reference sequence). The V and J ends lost 1 base and 0 bases respectively, with 15 bases between them.

A note on this clonotype: A much larger clone differs from this one at a single base, so this may be a read error. This chain connects TRBV29-1 to TRBJ1-2, with D maybe TRBD1 (6 bases). Germline CDR1 and CDR2: SQVTM and ANQGSEA. V was clipped by 7 bases and J by 3 bases, with 12 bases between them. The CDR3 has 12 residues. The DNA of the CDR3 is TGCAGCGGTGTCAAGGGGGACTATGGCTACACCTTC. Protein: CSGVKGDYGYTF.

About this clonotype: The germline gene is not matched at one end of the junction; a read error may be the cause. The chain carries TRBV4-1 and TRBJ2-3, with 8 bases fitting TRBD2. Germline V CDR1 and CDR2: MGHRA, YSYEKL. CDR3 length equals 16 residues. The CDR3 loop is CASSVQAGGLTDAQYF. CDR3 DNA sequence: TGCGCCAGTAGCGTCCAGGCGGGGGGACTCACAGATGCGCAGTATTTT.

The chain uses TRBV25-1 and TRBJ2-7; 11 positions match TRBD1. The CDR3 has 17 amino acids. CDR1 is MGHDK, CDR2 SYGVNS, per germline. Trimming took 3 bases from V and 2 from J; bases not matched to a gene: 9. The CDR3 coding sequence is TGTGCCAGCAGTGACCCCTCGGGGACAGGGGGTACCTACGAGCAGTACTTC. This sequence encodes CASSDPSGTGGTYEQYF.

The table lists this clonotype with a few counts. The genes are TRBV20-1 and TRBJ2-7; D might be TRBD1 (6 bases). The CDR3 contains 14 residues. Germline lookup yields CDR1 DFQATT and CDR2 SNEGSKA (reference sequence). Trimming pared 0 bases from V and 4 bases from J, leaving 13 bases between. CDR3 sequence (DNA): TGCAGTGCTAGAGAGGGGGCGGTAATTTACGAGCAGTACTTC. As protein: CSAREGAVIYEQYF.

This clonotype was counted at least ten times. The rearrangement uses TRBV15 and TRBJ1-2, with D tentatively TRBD1 (5 bases). V was shortened by 0 bases and J by 4 bases, with 15 bases between the two germline ends. In germline, CDR1 is LNHNV, CDR2 YYDKDF (reference sequence). The CDR3 has 16 amino acids. The CDR3 spells CATSRDYPTGTYGYTF. CDR3 DNA sequence: TGTGCCACCAGCAGAGATTACCCAACAGGCACCTATGGCTACACCTTC.

This clonotype was picked up many times. The chain is built from TRBV5-1 and TRBJ2-7; the D gene could be TRBD1 or TRBD2 (5 bases each). The CDR3 is made up of 13 amino acids. Germline CDR1 reads SGHRS; CDR2 reads YFSETQ. Deletions cut 8 bases from V and 5 bases from J, with 17 bases between. The DNA of the CDR3 is TGCGCCAGTTTCGTGGGGACGAGAAACGAGCAGTACTTC. It yields the protein CASFVGTRNEQYF. The full variable domain, rest sourced from reference TRBV5-1 and TRBJ2-7, is KAGVTQTPRYLIKTRGQQVTLSCSPISGHRSVSWYQQTPGQGLQFLFEYFSETQRNKGNFPGRFSGRQFSNSRSEMNVSTLELGDSALYLCASFVGTRNEQYFGPGTRLTVT.

The chain joins TRBV6-2 or TRBV6-3 to TRBJ2-7; 9 positions match TRBD1. The V gene's germline CDR1 is MNHEY and CDR2 SVGEGT. The CDR3 covers 15 residues. Losses at the gene ends were 5 bases for V and 6 bases for J; bases not matched to a gene: 11. Here the CDR3 reads CASSAGTGRILEQYF. The CDR3 nucleotides read TGTGCCAGCAGTGCCGGGACAGGGCGCATCCTCGAGCAGTACTTC.

In its sample, this clonotype was seen once. J is TRBJ1-4 and V is TRBV5-1; 7 bases match TRBD1. Germline CDR1 and CDR2: SGHRS and YFSETQ. The CDR3 runs 14 residues. The V and J ends lost 4 bases and 6 bases, in that order; junction bases with no gene match: 6. The CDR3 bases are TGCGCCAGCAGCGTAGACAGGGTGGATGAAAAACTGTTTTTT. Amino acid sequence: CASSVDRVDEKLFF.

V usage is TRBV10-3 and J usage is TRBJ1-1, with TRBD1 matching 8 bases. Germline V gene sequence: CDR1 ENHRY, CDR2 SYGVKD. The CDR3 spans 14 residues. V gave up 6 bases and J gave up 5 bases; unmatched junction bases: 8. CDR3 coding DNA: TGTGCCATCAGGGGGGACAGGTATACGACTGAAGCTTTCTTT. It translates to CAIRGDRYTTEAFF.

The chain joins TRBV5-1 to TRBJ1-1; D is uncertain. This CDR3 is 13 amino acids long. The germline V and J ends were trimmed by 7 bases and 4 bases, with 14 bases remaining between them. Germline V gene sequence: CDR1 SGHRS, CDR2 YFSETQ. The CDR3 coding sequence is TGCGCCAGCGCCCAAGGGTTCGGCACTGAAGCTTTCTTT. This sequence encodes CASAQGFGTEAFF.

The CDR3 bases are TGTGCCAGCAGTTCGGGACGGGGGAGGAATGGCTACACCTTC. This sequence encodes CASSSGRGRNGYTF. J is TRBJ1-2 and V is TRBV28; perhaps TRBD1 as D (5 bases). The V gene lost 4 bases and the J gene lost 6 bases, with 15 bases spanning the gap. This CDR3 region has 14 residues. The V gene's germline CDR1 is MDHEN and CDR2 SYDVKM.

This clonotype was recorded at least ten times. This chain connects TRBV4-3 to TRBJ1-2; D is unresolved. Trimming removed 2 bases from V and 0 bases from J, with 10 bases in between. Per germline, CDR1 LGHNA and CDR2 YSLEER. CDR3 length: 15 amino acids. CDR3 region: CASSQSFAANYGYTF. The CDR3 bases are TGCGCCAGCAGCCAAAGCTTTGCCGCTAACTATGGCTACACCTTC.

The chain couples TRBV18 to TRBJ1-5; D is possibly TRBD1 (6 bases). The CDR3 has 14 residues. Germline CDR1 and CDR2: KGHSH and LQKENI. Trimming removed 3 bases at V and 3 bases at J, with 9 bases between. CDR3 nucleotide sequence: TGTGCCAGCTCACCGGACAGAGCCAATCAGCCCCAGCATTTT. This gives the protein CASSPDRANQPQHF.

At least ten counts were recorded for this clonotype. This chain uses TRBV10-3 with TRBJ2-7; the D gene is possibly TRBD1 (6 bases). V was pared by 5 bases and J by 6 bases, with 11 bases between. The germline V gene has CDR1 ENHRY and CDR2 SYGVKD. This CDR3 is 12 amino acids long. The CDR3 spells CAISTGNGEQYF. CDR3 DNA sequence: TGTGCCATCAGTACAGGGAACGGCGAGCAGTACTTC.

V gene TRBV20-1 combines with J gene TRBJ2-1, with 8 bases lining up with TRBD2. Per the germline V gene, CDR1 is DFQATT and CDR2 is SNEGSKA (reference sequence). The V and J ends lost 1 base and 13 bases, in that order; junction bases with no gene match: 15. The CDR3 has 15 amino acids. The CDR3 coding sequence is TGCAGTGCTAGAGCCTTACCGGGACTAGGGAAGACCCAGTTCTTC. Translating it yields CSARALPGLGKTQFF.

The V and J genes are TRBV6-6 and TRBJ2-3; 15 positions agree with TRBD2. The germline V gene encodes CDR1 MNHNY and CDR2 SVGAGI (reference sequence). The CDR3 length is 17 residues. V lost 7 bases and J lost 0; bases outside the gene matches: 5. The CDR3 nucleotides read TGTGCCAGCAAGGGACTAGCGGGAGGATGGAGCACAGATACGCAGTATTTT. Amino acid sequence: CASKGLAGGWSTDTQYF.

The V gene is TRBV6-6, the J gene TRBJ1-4; maybe TRBD1 (5 bases). Trimming took off 0 bases at V and 7 bases at J, with 12 bases between the two ends. This CDR3 contains 15 residues. In germline, CDR1 is MNHNY, CDR2 SVGAGI (reference sequence). As DNA, the CDR3 is TGTGCCAGCAGTTACTCGATCCAGGGTAGTGAAAAACTGTTTTTT. Its translation: CASSYSIQGSEKLFF.

This clonotype came up a few times. V gene TRBV2 combines with J gene TRBJ2-7; TRBD2 might be the D (5 bases). V was shortened by 3 bases and J by 4 bases, with 10 bases between the two germline ends. The length of the CDR3 is 13 residues. Germline CDR1 is SNHLY and CDR2 is FYNNEI. CDR3 region: CASSDDPGYEQYF. In nucleotides, the CDR3 is TGTGCCAGCAGTGACGACCCGGGGTACGAGCAGTACTTC.